The rows below give T cell receptor beta chains drawn from one sample of a study of blood T cell repertoires in COVID-19. Produced via immunoSEQ multiplex PCR; TCRdb's table is partial and in-frame only. The repertoire holds roughly 80,000 clones, 82% seen once, with 20% to 25% in the top ten. The source material was peripheral blood. The receptors shown here come from a human donor in a cohort sampled during active COVID-19. Both conserved end residues are part of each CDR3. A D gene is named only where the DNA matches it firmly. Expanded clones are given a class, and other clones once, few, many or no size at all.

clone size,D gene,V gene,J gene,CDR3 DNA,CDR3 protein
.,TRBD2,TRBV3-1/TRBV3-2,TRBJ2-2,TGTGCCAGCAGCCTTAGGACTAGCGTGATCGGGGAGCTGTTTTTT,CASSLRTSVIGELFF
.,TRBD1,TRBV28,TRBJ1-2,TGTGCCAGCAGGACAGGACAGGGGAGAAATGGCTACACCTTC,CASRTGQGRNGYTF
.,.,TRBV30,TRBJ1-6,TGTGCCTGGAGTATTGGAGGGAGGGCAGGGGACTCACCCCTCCACTTT,CAWSIGGRAGDSPLHF
.,.,TRBV30,TRBJ1-5,TGTGCCTGGAGTAGGCAGGGTAATCAGCCCCAGCATTTT,CAWSRQGNQPQHF
.,.,TRBV28,TRBJ1-3,TGTGCCCATAATCGAGGGGGCTCTGGAAACACCATATATTTT,CAHNRGGSGNTIYF
.,.,TRBV2,TRBJ1-2,TGTGCCAGCTTGACTGGGACACCCTATGGCTACACCTTC,CASLTGTPYGYTF
.,.,TRBV18,TRBJ2-3,TGTGCCAGCTCACCAGGGTGGGGCGTCACAGATACGCAGTATTTT,CASSPGWGVTDTQYF
.,.,TRBV28,TRBJ1-6,TGTGCCAGCAGTATCCCGGGGAGGGGTTCACCCCTCCACTTT,CASSIPGRGSPLHF
.,.,TRBV7-2,TRBJ1-4,TGTGCCAGCAGCTTAGCGCTTTGGCCAAGAGGTCCTAATGAAAAACTGTTTTTT,CASSLALWPRGPNEKLFF
.,.,TRBV5-1,TRBJ1-3,TGCGCCAGCAGACCCCAGTGGGGCGGTGGAAACACCATATATTTT,CASRPQWGGGNTIYF
.,TRBD1,TRBV2,TRBJ1-1,TGTGCCAGCAGAGAACAACAGGGGGGTACTGAAGCTTTCTTT,CASREQQGGTEAFF
.,TRBD1,TRBV28,TRBJ2-7,TGTGCCAGCAGGGGGACAGGGAACTCCTACGAGCAGTACTTC,CASRGTGNSYEQYF
.,TRBD1,TRBV19,TRBJ1-2,TGTGCCAGTAGTTGGGGACAGGGCGGCTATGGCTACACCTTC,CASSWGQGGYGYTF
.,.,TRBV28,TRBJ2-7,TGTGCCAGCGGCCCCATGTCCTACGAGCAGTACTTC,CASGPMSYEQYF
.,TRBD1,TRBV28,TRBJ2-5,TGTGCCAGCCGTCCCGACAGGGGGTCGTCAGAGACCCAGTACTTC,CASRPDRGSSETQYF
.,.,TRBV21-1,TRBJ2-2,TGTGCCAGCAGCGACGGACAGGAGGAGGGCACCGGGGAGCTGTTTTTT,CASSDGQEEGTGELFF
.,TRBD2,TRBV18,TRBJ2-1,TGTGCCAGCTCACCCTACCTTAGCGGGGGGGCTGACAATGAGCAGTTCTTC,CASSPYLSGGADNEQFF
.,.,TRBV27,TRBJ1-5,TGTGCCAGCCCGTCCCGGCGGGGGGCCCGCATTCAGCCCCAGCATTTT,CASPSRRGARIQPQHF
.,TRBD2,TRBV5-1,TRBJ2-2,TGCGCCAGCAGCTTGGCCTTGCGGGGGGGTTCGAACACCGGGGAGCTGTTTTTT,CASSLALRGGSNTGELFF
.,.,TRBV9,TRBJ2-5,TGTGCCAGCAGCGTCGACAGCGGGGAGACCCAGTACTTC,CASSVDSGETQYF
few,.,TRBV30,TRBJ1-4,TGTGCCTGGAGTCCAGACACCTCAGCAACTAATGAAAAACTGTTTTTT,CAWSPDTSATNEKLFF
once,.,TRBV30,TRBJ1-3,TGTGCCTGGGGGATACAGGGCCTTGGAAACACCATATATTTT,CAWGIQGLGNTIYF
.,.,TRBV24-1,TRBJ1-1,TGTGCCACCAGTTCCCCGGGGACTGAAGCTTTCTTT,CATSSPGTEAFF
.,TRBD1,TRBV2,TRBJ2-3,TGTGCCAGCAGGGGACAGGGTTCGACAGATACGCAGTATTTT,CASRGQGSTDTQYF
.,.,TRBV6-1,TRBJ1-5,TGTGCCAGCAGTGAAGACAGTTTTGCGCCCCAGCATTTT,CASSEDSFAPQHF
.,.,TRBV7-8,TRBJ2-3,TGTGCCAGCAGCTTAGCTGCGGCTAGCACAGATACGCAGTATTTT,CASSLAAASTDTQYF
.,.,TRBV12-3/TRBV12-4,TRBJ2-7,TGTGCCACCAGTCCGGGGGTCTCGGCCGAGCAGTACTTC,CATSPGVSAEQYF
few,.,TRBV28,TRBJ2-7,TGTGCCAGCGGCCCCCCGGGGTACGAGCAGTACTTC,CASGPPGYEQYF
.,.,TRBV9,TRBJ2-1,TGTGCCAGCAGCGTAGATCTCAGGAATGAGCAGTTCTTC,CASSVDLRNEQFF
.,.,TRBV19,TRBJ2-2,TGTGCCAGTACCATATCATCATCTAGCCTCTCTACCGGGGAGCTGTTTTTT,CASTISSSSLSTGELFF
many,TRBD1,TRBV5-1,TRBJ2-7,TGCGCCAGCACCATTGGGGGACAGGGGGCGCGCCAGTACTTC,CASTIGGQGARQYF
.,.,TRBV3-1/TRBV3-2,TRBJ1-2,TGTGCCAGCAGCCAAGGCGGGGTTCAAATCTTC,CASSQGGVQIF
once,TRBD2,TRBV28,TRBJ2-7,TGTGCCAGCACATTGGGGGGGGGTTACGAGCAGTACTTC,CASTLGGGYEQYF
.,.,TRBV5-1,TRBJ1-3,TGCGCCAGCAGCTATGACATATCCGGAAACACCATATATTTT,CASSYDISGNTIYF
.,.,TRBV7-9,TRBJ2-7,TGTGCCACCACCGAGGCCTACGAGCAGTACTTC,CATTEAYEQYF
once,.,TRBV6-2/TRBV6-3,TRBJ2-1,TGTGCCAGCAGTTACTCTGGGGCGGGGGAGCAGTTCTTC,CASSYSGAGEQFF
.,.,TRBV4-1,TRBJ2-4,TGCGCCAGCAGCCGGGGGGGCGGGGTGGACATTCAGTACTTC,CASSRGGGVDIQYF
.,TRBD1,TRBV18,TRBJ2-7,TGTGCCAGCTCCCCACTACAGGGGGCGTCCTACGAGCAGTACTTC,CASSPLQGASYEQYF
.,TRBD2,TRBV27,TRBJ2-3,TGTGCCAGCACCTATCGGGGGGGGGCCACAGATACGCAGTATTTT,CASTYRGGATDTQYF
.,TRBD2,TRBV7-9,TRBJ2-2,TGTGCCAGCAGCCCCCCGGGACTAGCGGGGAGGGGCACCGGGGAGCTGTTTTTT,CASSPPGLAGRGTGELFF
.,.,TRBV18,TRBJ1-4,TGTGCCAGCTCACTAGACCCGGCGTCGACTCTGTTTTTT,CASSLDPASTLFF
.,.,TRBV28,TRBJ2-7,TGTGCCACCGCGGGCCGCTACGAGCAGTACTTC,CATAGRYEQYF
.,TRBD1,TRBV19,TRBJ2-2,TGTGCCAGTACCCCGGGACAGGGCTACACCGGGGAGCTGTTTTTT,CASTPGQGYTGELFF
.,.,TRBV5-1,TRBJ1-5,TGCGCCAGCAGGCCCGGGATGTCGAGCAATCAGCCCCAGCATTTT,CASRPGMSSNQPQHF
.,TRBD1,TRBV18,TRBJ2-1,TGTGCCAGCTCAGAGGACAGGCCGCTTCGCTATGAGCAGTTCTTC,CASSEDRPLRYEQFF
.,TRBD1,TRBV19,TRBJ2-4,TGTGCCAGTAGTTCCGGACAGGGCAAAAACATTCAGTACTTC,CASSSGQGKNIQYF
.,.,TRBV7-2,TRBJ1-5,TGTGCCAGCAGCTTAAGGGAGCACCAGCATTTT,CASSLREHQHF
medium-sized,TRBD2,TRBV2,TRBJ2-1,TGTGCCAGCAGTCGAACCCTAGCGGGGGGCGCCTTTGGGGATGAGCAGTTCTTC,CASSRTLAGGAFGDEQFF
once,TRBD1,TRBV5-5,TRBJ1-1,TGTGCCAGCAGCTCGGGGACAGCTGGCACTGAAGCTTTCTTT,CASSSGTAGTEAFF
.,.,TRBV7-9,TRBJ2-2,TGTGCCAGCAGCTTAGGCTCACACGGGACGAACACCGGGGAGCTGTTTTTT,CASSLGSHGTNTGELFF
.,.,TRBV28,TRBJ2-7,TGTGCCAGCAGTTTGGGCAGGGGTGATATCGAGCAGTACTTC,CASSLGRGDIEQYF
.,TRBD1,TRBV2,TRBJ1-5,TGTGCCAGCAGTGCCGCACAGGGGTATCAGCCCCAGCATTTT,CASSAAQGYQPQHF
.,TRBD1,TRBV28,TRBJ1-6,TGTGCCAGCAAGACAGGGGACTCACCCCTCCACTTT,CASKTGDSPLHF
.,.,TRBV9,TRBJ2-2,TGTGCCAGCAGCCGTCAGGGGACCGCGAACACCGGGGAGCTGTTTTTT,CASSRQGTANTGELFF
.,TRBD1,TRBV5-1,TRBJ1-2,TGCGCCAGCAGCCCGGGACAGTACTATGGCTACACCTTC,CASSPGQYYGYTF